Below, 2 T cell receptor beta chains from the same sample are listed, as sequenced in a study of OX40 agonist ivuxolimab in advanced cancers. Some clones are missing from TCRdb's copy, which holds only in-frame ones; the method was immunoSEQ multiplex PCR. The sample yields under 80,000 clones, 86% seen once. Sequences were derived from CD4+ or CD8+ T cells sorted from blood, sampled in a trial of the OX40 agonist ivuxolimab. These TCRs come from an adult with an advanced solid tumor such as melanoma, head and neck, liver or kidney cancer.

This clone appeared a few times. This same CDR3 is encoded by further DNA sequences in the sample. The rearrangement joins TRBV7-9 to TRBJ1-2; D gene ambiguous. Trimming left V 1 base short and J 8 bases short, with 8 bases between. The CDR3 spans 12 residues. Germline lookup yields CDR1 SEHNR and CDR2 FQNEAQ (reference sequence). The CDR3 is CASSLEGGGYTF. The DNA of the CDR3 is TGTGCCAGCAGCTTAGAAGGTGGAGGCTACACCTTC.

This chain joins TRBV19 and TRBJ1-1; D is unclear. The ends were cut back, 6 bases at V and 2 bases at J, with 13 bases in the middle. The CDR3 spans 14 residues. CDR1 is LNHDA, CDR2 SQIVND, per germline (reference sequence). The CDR3 here is CASSRRETNTEAFF. The CDR3 DNA follows: TGTGCCAGTAGCCGGCGGGAGACAAACACTGAAGCTTTCTTT.